What follows are 24 T cell receptor beta chains derived from one specimen sequenced in a study of early T cells in non-severe SARS-CoV-2 infection. Using its own MiXCR run on the 5' RACE reads, TCRdb lists one record per CDR3 protein. The sample lists about 58,000 distinct CDR3 sequences, over 10% seen once, with around 3.5% in the top ten. Sequenced material: whole blood. The receptors here all came from an adult who was a healthcare worker with PCR-confirmed SARS-CoV-2 infection or an uninfected control (not recorded which).

There are a few counts of this clonotype. The V gene is TRBV4-1, the J gene TRBJ2-7; possible D gene TRBD1, 6 bases. This CDR3 is 14 amino acids long. V lost 3 bases, J lost 3 bases, and 12 bases lay in between. Germline assignment: CDR1 MGHRA and CDR2 YSYEKL. In nucleotides, the CDR3 is TGCGCCAGCAGCCAGACCACAGGGTTCTACGAGCAGTACTTC. Translation gives CASSQTTGFYEQYF.

There are many counts of this clonotype. The chain is built from TRBV29-1 and TRBJ2-1; the D call may be TRBD1 or TRBD2 (5 bases each). Germline CDR1 and CDR2: SQVTM and ANQGSEA. This CDR3 has 10 amino acids. V was cut by 6 bases and J by 13 bases, with 13 bases left in between. The CDR3 spells CSVGERIQFF. The CDR3 nucleotides are TGCAGCGTAGGGGAGAGGATTCAGTTCTTC.

The V call is TRBV12-5, the J call TRBJ1-4, with D perhaps TRBD1 (5 bases). With 6 bases removed from V and 6 bases from J, the gap between germline ends came to 14 bases. CDR1 is LGHNT and CDR2 is FRNRAP in the germline V gene. The CDR3 totals 14 residues. CDR3 sequence (DNA): TGTGCTAGTGGCCTTGGGACGGCTGATGAAAAACTGTTTTTT. Translation gives CASGLGTADEKLFF.

This chain links TRBV29-1 with TRBJ2-3; the match to TRBD2 covers 12 bases. Germline V gene sequence: CDR1 SQVTM, CDR2 ANQGSEA. There are 16 residues in the CDR3. The junction had 11 bases not matched to a gene; V was cut back by 1 base and J by 9 bases. The CDR3 loop is CSVEGRGGLAGHTQYF. Here the CDR3 DNA reads TGCAGCGTTGAAGGCAGGGGAGGACTAGCGGGGCACACGCAGTATTTT.

This chain uses TRBV3-1 with TRBJ2-1; D is unclear. The CDR3 covers 14 residues. Germline CDR1 reads LGHDT; CDR2 reads YNNKEL (reference sequence). Trimming stripped 0 bases from V and 9 bases from J, with 12 bases between. The CDR3 loop is CASSQELGPSEQFF. CDR3 in DNA: TGTGCCAGCAGCCAAGAACTCGGCCCGAGTGAGCAGTTCTTC.

This clonotype was counted at least ten times. This sequence joins TRBV20-1 and TRBJ2-1, with D maybe TRBD1 (6 bases). Germline V gene data show CDR1 as DFQATT and CDR2 as SNEGSKA (reference sequence). V lost 1 base and J 14 bases, leaving 21 bases between the germline ends. The CDR3 loop spans 14 amino acids. CDR3 amino acids: CSARVTAGTQFEFF. CDR3 nucleotides: TGCAGTGCTAGAGTCACCGCCGGGACACAGTTTGAGTTCTTC.

The chain is built from TRBV3-1 and TRBJ2-7; D unclear. Germline lookup yields CDR1 LGHDT and CDR2 YNNKEL (reference sequence). V was shortened by 1 base and J by 7 bases, with 8 bases between the two germline ends. CDR3 length equals 12 residues. The DNA for the CDR3 is TGTGCCAGCAGCCAAGCAAACTTGGAGCAGTACTTC. Translating it yields CASSQANLEQYF.

This clonotype was recorded a few times. This chain links TRBV7-8 with TRBJ1-2, with D possibly TRBD1 on 6 matching bases. Germline loops: CDR1 SGHVS, CDR2 FQNEAQ. CDR3 length: 14 residues. The V end was cut by 5 bases, the J end by 4 bases, with 14 bases between. In DNA form, the CDR3 reads TGTGCCAGCAGCCAAAACAGGGTTGGCTATGGCTACACCTTC. It codes for CASSQNRVGYGYTF.

This clonotype turned up a few times. CDR3 amino acids: CASSFSHRYSYGYTF. The CDR3 DNA sequence: TGTGCCAGCAGTTTTTCGCACAGGTACTCCTATGGCTACACCTTC. This rearrangement joins TRBV12-3 or TRBV12-4 to TRBJ1-2, with a tentative D call TRBD1 (5 bases). This CDR3 is built from 15 residues. V lost 3 bases, J lost 4 bases, and 15 bases lay in between.

This clonotype was counted many times. V and J are TRBV7-6 and TRBJ2-3; D is unresolved. The V gene lost 2 bases and the J gene lost 5 bases, with 17 bases spanning the gap. This CDR3 is built from 16 residues. Looked up from germline, CDR1 is SGHVS and CDR2 is FNYEAQ. CDR3 nucleotide sequence: TGTGCCAGCAGCTTAACCCTAGGGCCCCCCAGAGATACGCAGTATTTT. Translating gives CASSLTLGPPRDTQYF.

This clonotype was recorded many times. The V call is TRBV28, the J call TRBJ2-1; D remains unclear. CDR1 MDHEN and CDR2 SYDVKM come from the germline V gene. This CDR3 contains 14 residues. V lost 3 bases, J lost 3 bases, and 9 bases lay in between. The CDR3 loop is CASSFPRDYNEQFF. The DNA of the CDR3 is TGTGCCAGCAGTTTTCCCCGAGACTACAATGAGCAGTTCTTC.

The table lists this clonotype with many counts. This chain links TRBV19 with TRBJ2-7; the match to TRBD2 covers 8 bases. Germline V gives CDR1 LNHDA, CDR2 SQIVND (reference sequence). CDR3 length equals 15 residues. J gave up 3 bases and V 6 bases, and 10 bases lay outside the gene matches. The CDR3 DNA reads as TGTGCCAGTAGCAAATCCGCGGGGGGCGTCTACGAGCAGTACTTC. Residues: CASSKSAGGVYEQYF.

The rearrangement joins TRBV28 to TRBJ2-6; D remains ambiguous. V shed 3 bases and J shed 3 bases, with 9 bases lying between them. Germline lookup yields CDR1 MDHEN and CDR2 SYDVKM. The CDR3 covers 15 residues. This CDR3 is CASSFSAGGANVLTF. The CDR3 nucleotides are TGTGCCAGCAGTTTCTCGGCTGGTGGGGCCAACGTCCTGACTTTC.

This clonotype showed up many times. The rearrangement links TRBV7-6 to TRBJ1-5; D call uncertain. This CDR3 spans 13 amino acids. V lost 4 bases and J 4 bases, leaving 8 bases between the germline ends. CDR1 SGHVS and CDR2 FNYEAQ come from the germline V gene. The CDR3: CASSSSRNQPQHF. Here the CDR3 DNA reads TGTGCCAGCAGCTCCTCTCGTAATCAGCCCCAGCATTTT.

This chain joins TRBV27 and TRBJ2-5; 8 nucleotides match TRBD1. V was pared by 8 bases and J by 3 bases, with 8 bases of the junction left unmatched. From germline, CDR1 is MNHEY and CDR2 SMNVEV (reference sequence). The CDR3 is 14 amino acids. The CDR3 reads CASGRTGLEETQYF. CDR3 DNA sequence: TGTGCCAGCGGGCGGACAGGGCTGGAAGAGACCCAGTACTTC.

This clonotype was found many times. The chain has TRBV5-1 and TRBJ2-7, with D unclear. Germline CDR1 and CDR2: SGHRS and YFSETQ. This CDR3 contains 13 residues. V lost 1 base, J lost 0 bases, and 5 bases lay in between. The CDR3 reads CASSLLSSYEQYF. The CDR3 nucleotides read TGCGCCAGCAGCTTGCTCAGCTCCTACGAGCAGTACTTC.

A few counts support this clonotype. The rearrangement joins TRBV5-1 to TRBJ2-1, with TRBD2 identical over 9 bases. Germline-derived CDR1 and CDR2 are SGHRS and YFSETQ. CDR3 size: 16 residues. Trimming removed 4 bases from V and 2 bases from J; junction bases left unmatched: 7. The CDR3 DNA reads TGCGCCAGCAGCGCGACCAGCGGGGGGACCTACAATGAGCAGTTCTTC. This translates into CASSATSGGTYNEQFF.

This clonotype was counted only a few times. This chain links TRBV2 with TRBJ2-5, with TRBD1 matching 9 bases. Losses at the gene ends were 8 bases for V and 5 bases for J; bases not matched to a gene: 9. The CDR3 has 14 residues. CDR1 and CDR2 from the germline V gene are SNHLY and FYNNEI. DNA of the CDR3: TGTGCCAGCCAGAACAGGGGGCGTTCGGAGACCCAGTACTTC. It encodes CASQNRGRSETQYF.

This clonotype was picked up a small number of times. The chain has TRBV20-1 and TRBJ1-5; D is unclear. The CDR3 extends over 12 amino acids. Germline CDR1 reads DFQATT; CDR2 reads SNEGSKA (reference sequence). The germline V and J ends were trimmed by 2 bases and 2 bases, with 4 bases remaining between them. CDR3 in amino acids: CSARLGNQPQHF. CDR3 nucleotide sequence: TGCAGTGCTAGACTGGGCAATCAGCCCCAGCATTTT.

This sequence joins TRBV28 and TRBJ2-1; 15 bases agree with TRBD2. Trimming removed 8 bases from V and 2 bases from J; junction bases left unmatched: 4. Germline V CDR1 and CDR2: MDHEN, SYDVKM. The CDR3 spans 16 residues. The chain's CDR3 is CASRRTSGRAYNEQFF. In nucleotides, the CDR3 is TGTGCCAGCCGTAGGACTAGCGGGAGGGCCTACAATGAGCAGTTCTTC.

A few counts support this clonotype. The chain combines TRBV20-1 with TRBJ2-1; D might be TRBD2 (6 bases). The CDR3 runs to 17 residues. The germline V gene has CDR1 DFQATT and CDR2 SNEGSKA (reference sequence). V gave up 0 bases and J gave up 4 bases, with 19 bases separating them. The DNA for the CDR3 is TGCAGTGCTAGAGACCTGGAGGGATCTCGGATATACAATGAGCAGTTCTTC. Translating gives CSARDLEGSRIYNEQFF.

The chain couples TRBV28 to TRBJ2-7, with 9 bases fitting TRBD2. V was pared by 5 bases and J by 2 bases, with 7 bases of the junction left unmatched. The germline V gene encodes CDR1 MDHEN and CDR2 SYDVKM. The CDR3 runs 15 residues. In DNA form, the CDR3 reads TGTGCCAGCAGTACCTTAGCGGGAGCCCCCTACGAGCAGTACTTC. It is translated as CASSTLAGAPYEQYF.

This clonotype was observed a few times. The chain links TRBV11-2 to TRBJ2-6; no clear D gene. Germline CDR1 is SGHAT and CDR2 is FQNNGV. This CDR3 spans 15 amino acids. Trimming took off 2 bases at V and 4 bases at J, with 9 bases between the two ends. DNA for the CDR3: TGTGCCAGCAGCTTATTCTCCAGGGGGGCCAACGTCCTGACTTTC. Its translation is CASSLFSRGANVLTF.

This clonotype was found a few times. V and J are TRBV30 and TRBJ2-3; D gene uncertain. The CDR3 length is 12 residues. Germline V lookup: CDR1 GTSNPN, CDR2 SVGIG (reference sequence). Trimming shortened V by 2 bases and J by 6 bases, and 9 bases separated the two germline ends. CDR3 coding DNA: TGTGCCTGGAGTTCGCTGCCGGATACGCAGTATTTT. Amino acid sequence: CAWSSLPDTQYF.